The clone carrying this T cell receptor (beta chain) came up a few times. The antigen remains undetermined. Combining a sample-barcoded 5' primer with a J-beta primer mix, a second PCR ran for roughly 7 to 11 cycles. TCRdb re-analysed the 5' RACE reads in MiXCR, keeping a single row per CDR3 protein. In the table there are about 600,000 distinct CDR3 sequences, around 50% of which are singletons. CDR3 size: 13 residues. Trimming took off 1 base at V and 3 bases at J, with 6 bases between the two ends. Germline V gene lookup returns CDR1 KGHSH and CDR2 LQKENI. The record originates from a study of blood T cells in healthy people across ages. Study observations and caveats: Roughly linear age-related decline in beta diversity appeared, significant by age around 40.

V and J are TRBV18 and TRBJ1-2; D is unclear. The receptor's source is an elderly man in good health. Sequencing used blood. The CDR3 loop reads CASSPQGYYGYTF. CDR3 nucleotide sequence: TGTGCCAGCTCACCACAGGGCTACTATGGCTACACCTTC.